These T cell receptor beta chains were read from a single sample in a study of T-cell memory formation after mild COVID-19. Each CDR3 protein is one row after TCRdb ran MiXCR on the 5' RACE reads. The table shows almost 550,000 distinct CDR3 sequences, with 20% occurring only once. The sequenced sample was PBMCs or a T cell subset sorted from them (not recorded which). These receptors came from an adult woman who had mild COVID-19 (a few samples of this study predate the infection). Cell type and time point are not known. Each CDR3 is given with its conserved first and last residue. A D gene is named only where the DNA matches it firmly. Clone size is not always given. Where it is, it says once, few, many or a class for expanded clones.

TRBV20-1,TRBD1,TRBJ1-1,few,CSARLLGQGVEAFF,TGCAGTGCTAGACTACTCGGACAGGGGGTTGAAGCTTTCTTT
TRBV27,NA,TRBJ1-6,NA,CASSYGSPSPLHF,TGTGCCAGCAGTTACGGGTCACCTTCACCCCTCCACTTT
TRBV5-4,NA,TRBJ2-1,NA,CASSLKAGFYNEQFF,TGTGCCAGCAGCTTGAAAGCAGGGTTCTACAATGAGCAGTTCTTC
TRBV18,NA,TRBJ2-2,NA,CASSPGRGNAGELFF,TGTGCCAGCTCACCGGGGAGGGGGAACGCCGGGGAGCTGTTTTTT
TRBV12-3/TRBV12-4,TRBD1,TRBJ2-7,few,CASSTGTGRYEAYF,TGTGCCAGCAGTACTGGGACAGGGCGTTACGAAGCGTACTTC
TRBV7-8,NA,TRBJ2-3,NA,CASSLGQARGTQYF,TGTGCCAGCAGCTTAGGGCAGGCACGGGGTACGCAGTATTTT
TRBV12-3/TRBV12-4,NA,TRBJ1-2,NA,CASSLRSGRASGGYTF,TGTGCCAGCAGTTTAAGGTCGGGCAGGGCAAGCGGTGGCTACACCTTC
TRBV6-2/TRBV6-3,NA,TRBJ2-5,few,CASSYVGYGETQYF,TGTGCCAGCAGTTACGTGGGGTATGGAGAGACCCAGTACTTC
TRBV5-1,NA,TRBJ2-1,many,CASSLARSAYNEQFF,TGCGCCAGCAGCTTGGCTAGGTCCGCCTACAATGAGCAGTTCTTC
TRBV7-2,NA,TRBJ2-7,few,CASSLTYQGGQYF,TGTGCCAGCAGCCTAACGTACCAGGGGGGGCAGTACTTC
TRBV4-1,NA,TRBJ2-1,NA,CASSQGPGRSNYNEQFF,TGCGCCAGCAGCCAAGGGCCAGGGCGGAGTAATTACAATGAGCAGTTCTTC
TRBV29-1,NA,TRBJ2-7,few,CSAHAKGGYEQYF,TGCAGCGCCCACGCGAAGGGGGGGTACGAGCAGTACTTC
TRBV5-1,NA,TRBJ2-6,few,CASSYGQNSGANVLTF,TGCGCCAGCAGCTATGGACAGAACTCTGGGGCCAACGTCCTGACTTTC
TRBV9,TRBD2,TRBJ2-3,NA,CASSFLAGTTDTQYF,TGTGCCAGCAGCTTCCTAGCGGGCACGACAGATACGCAGTATTTT
TRBV6-1,TRBD2,TRBJ2-3,few,CASSERGLAGYTDTQYF,TGTGCCAGCAGTGAAAGAGGACTAGCGGGTTACACAGATACGCAGTATTTT
TRBV6-5,NA,TRBJ2-1,NA,CASSQRDGNEQFF,TGTGCCAGCAGCCAGAGGGACGGGAATGAGCAGTTCTTC
TRBV20-1,NA,TRBJ2-5,few,CSATLGVGETQYF,TGCAGTGCTACTCTAGGGGTGGGGGAGACCCAGTACTTC
TRBV7-2,TRBD1,TRBJ1-5,NA,CASSFNRDRNQPQHF,TGTGCCAGCAGCTTTAATCGGGACAGGAATCAGCCCCAGCATTTT
TRBV11-2,TRBD1,TRBJ2-1,few,CASSFPGTGGIEQFF,TGTGCCAGCAGCTTCCCCGGGACAGGGGGCATAGAGCAGTTCTTC
TRBV9,NA,TRBJ2-3,few,CASSAFSSGITQYF,TGTGCCAGCAGCGCTTTCTCTTCCGGGATTACGCAGTATTTT
TRBV7-8,NA,TRBJ1-2,few,CASSLGYTYGYTF,TGTGCCAGCAGCTTAGGTTACACCTATGGCTACACCTTC
TRBV29-1,TRBD2,TRBJ2-2,few,CSVEVGGRYPLSNTGELFF,TGCAGCGTTGAAGTGGGGGGGAGGTATCCCCTTTCGAACACCGGGGAGCTGTTTTTT
TRBV7-3,TRBD2,TRBJ2-3,NA,CASSLGLEDTQYF,TGTGCCAGCAGCTTAGGACTAGAAGATACGCAGTATTTT
TRBV30,NA,TRBJ1-1,NA,CAWSRGAYDTEAFF,TGTGCCTGGAGTCGGGGGGCTTATGACACTGAAGCTTTCTTT
TRBV12-3/TRBV12-4,NA,TRBJ2-1,few,CASSLDFGNSYNEQFF,TGTGCCAGCAGTTTAGACTTCGGGAACTCCTACAATGAGCAGTTCTTC
TRBV6-1,NA,TRBJ2-2,NA,CASSYRPGLRVTGTGELFF,TGTGCCAGCAGTTACCGCCCGGGTTTGCGGGTAACGGGCACCGGGGAGCTGTTTTTT
TRBV20-1,NA,TRBJ1-5,NA,CSARTPGSNQPQHF,TGCAGTGCTCGGACCCCGGGTAGCAATCAGCCCCAGCATTTT
TRBV12-3/TRBV12-4,NA,TRBJ2-3,few,CASSLRVTQYF,TGTGCCAGCAGTTTGAGGGTTACGCAGTATTTT
TRBV20-1,NA,TRBJ2-3,few,CSASGAGASTDTQYF,TGCAGTGCTTCAGGGGCAGGGGCTAGCACAGATACGCAGTATTTT
TRBV6-2/TRBV6-3,NA,TRBJ2-7,NA,CASSPWGGSYEQYF,TGTGCCAGCAGCCCCTGGGGGGGCAGCTACGAGCAGTACTTC
TRBV12-3/TRBV12-4,NA,TRBJ2-7,NA,CASSWTDLEQYF,TGTGCCAGCAGCTGGACAGATCTCGAGCAGTACTTC
TRBV7-2,NA,TRBJ1-6,many,CASSFRGRDSPLHF,TGTGCCAGCAGCTTCCGGGGGCGGGATTCACCCCTCCACTTT
TRBV3-1,TRBD1,TRBJ1-1,NA,CASSKGTGNTEAFF,TGTGCCAGCAGCAAGGGGACAGGAAACACTGAAGCTTTCTTT
TRBV18,TRBD2,TRBJ2-7,NA,CASSPAIAGIYEQYF,TGTGCCAGCTCACCGGCAATAGCGGGTATATACGAGCAGTACTTC
TRBV7-2,TRBD1,TRBJ1-3,few,CASSTGTGAGNTIYF,TGTGCCAGCAGCACGGGGACAGGGGCTGGAAACACCATATATTTT
TRBV9,TRBD1,TRBJ2-5,many,CASSVSIQGTGDQETQYF,TGTGCCAGCAGCGTTTCCATCCAAGGGACAGGCGACCAAGAGACCCAGTACTTC
TRBV20-1,NA,TRBJ1-2,NA,CSARSDNFNYGYTF,TGCAGTGCTAGGTCTGACAACTTTAACTATGGCTACACCTTC
TRBV25-1,NA,TRBJ2-2,NA,CASSGPLAHTGELFF,TGTGCCAGCAGTGGGCCCCTTGCTCACACCGGGGAGCTGTTTTTT
TRBV7-8,NA,TRBJ1-1,NA,CASSLAQGRNTEAFF,TGTGCCAGCAGCTTAGCCCAGGGGCGGAACACTGAAGCTTTCTTT
TRBV5-1,NA,TRBJ1-5,few,CASSLDGQSNQPQHF,TGCGCCAGCAGCTTGGACGGACAGAGCAATCAGCCCCAGCATTTT
TRBV9,NA,TRBJ2-5,few,CASSPRGRGGQETQYF,TGTGCCAGCAGCCCGAGGGGGAGAGGGGGCCAAGAGACCCAGTACTTC
TRBV4-1,TRBD1,TRBJ2-7,NA,CASSQGQGIVGEQYF,TGCGCCAGCAGCCAGGGACAGGGGATTGTGGGCGAGCAGTACTTC
TRBV7-9,TRBD1,TRBJ1-2,many,CASSSGQGNYGYTF,TGTGCCAGCAGCTCGGGACAGGGAAACTATGGCTACACCTTC
TRBV5-1,NA,TRBJ2-1,NA,CASSWTTGQVVVGQFF,TGCGCCAGCAGCTGGACCACAGGGCAGGTGGTAGTTGGGCAGTTCTTC
TRBV25-1,NA,TRBJ2-5,few,CASKIGETQYF,TGTGCCAGCAAGATAGGGGAGACCCAGTACTTC